Described below is a single T cell receptor (beta chain) sequence and its context. The sample originates from a study of T cells in Graves' hyperthyroidism and ophthalmopathy. The source material, RNA transcripts, was used to amplify TCR beta CDR3 regions. The HTBI primer set served for first-round RT-PCR of the TCR CDR3. Via MiXCR, TCRdb re-called the multiplex PCR reads, giving one row per CDR3 protein. Of approximately 590,000 distinct CDR3 sequences in the sample, 15% to 19% were seen once. The V gene's germline CDR1 is LNHDA and CDR2 SQIVND (reference sequence). This CDR3 region has 13 residues. V was pared by 9 bases and J by 2 bases, with 13 bases between.

The sequencing sample was made of blood. The origin of this receptor is a woman aged 25 to 45 with Graves' hyperthyroidism. The chain carries TRBV19 and TRBJ2-5; D uncertain. CDR3 loop: CASRFSDQETQYF. DNA for the CDR3: TGTGCCAGCAGATTTTCGGATCAAGAGACCCAGTACTTC.